This T cell receptor (beta chain) was captured in a study of CD8 T cells in ankylosing spondylitis. From the 5' RACE reads, TCRdb called clonotypes with MiXCR, one entry per CDR3 protein. The sample gives under 150,000 distinct CDR3 sequences, approximately 10% of which show up once; roughly 4.3% is in the top ten. This clonotype was observed at least ten times. Antigen unknown. The study's findings and limits: One TCR beta motif, made up of roughly eight highly homologous variants, appeared characteristic of ankylosing spondylitis blood. CD8+ cells made up the disease-linked clones, which were relatively rare in peripheral blood.

This clonotype originated in a female donor with ankylosing spondylitis or in good health (not recorded which). Sequenced sample: blood, either unsorted or a sorted T cell fraction (not recorded which).

CDR3 sequence: CATSTDRGQIYEQYF. The CDR3 nucleotides read TGTGCCACCAGTACTGACAGGGGCCAAATCTACGAGCAGTACTTC. The chain is built from TRBV15 and TRBJ2-7; 8 bases agree with TRBD1. The ends lost 6 bases at V and 3 bases at J; junction bases unmatched: 10. Germline V gene sequence: CDR1 LNHNV, CDR2 YYDKDF (reference sequence). This CDR3 region has 15 residues. Full variable domain (remainder filled in from reference TRBV15 and TRBJ2-7): DAMVIQNPRYQVTQFGKPVTLSCSQTLNHNVMYWYQQKSSQAPKLLFHYYDKDFNNEADTPDNFQSRRPNTSFCFLDIRSPGLGDTAMYLCATSTDRGQIYEQYFGPGTRLTVT.